This is a list of T cell receptor beta chains from one sample in a study of blood T cell repertoires in COVID-19. Sequenced by immunoSEQ multiplex PCR; TCRdb stores in-frame clones only, minus some. This table holds 95,000 to 100,000 clones, roughly 80% found once. Sequencing was performed on peripheral blood. The receptors derive from a human donor in a cohort sampled during active COVID-19. Each CDR3 is given with its conserved first and last residue. A D gene is named only where the DNA matches it firmly. The size field is filled for only some rows; it gives once, few, many or a size class.

-,TRBV11-2,TRBJ2-5,-,TGTGCCAGCAGCCCTCTCTGGGAGGAGACCCAGTACTTC,CASSPLWEETQYF
-,TRBV12-3/TRBV12-4,TRBJ2-2,-,TGTGCCAGCAGTTTGACAACCACCGGGGAGCTGTTTTTT,CASSLTTTGELFF
-,TRBV19,TRBJ1-1,-,TGTGCCAGTAGTATAGGCGAGAACACTGAAGCTTTCTTT,CASSIGENTEAFF
once,TRBV29-1,TRBJ2-1,-,TGCAGCATCCGGGACACCCAATACAATGAGCAGTTCTTC,CSIRDTQYNEQFF
-,TRBV7-9,TRBJ1-4,TRBD1,TGTGCCAGCAGCCATTGGGACAGTGAGAATGAAAAACTGTTTTTT,CASSHWDSENEKLFF
-,TRBV19,TRBJ1-1,TRBD1,TGTGCCAGTAGTCGATACTCCAGGGGGCTTGGTGAAGCTTTCTTT,CASSRYSRGLGEAFF
-,TRBV2,TRBJ1-2,-,TGTGCCAGCAGTGAGGCGCGACAAGGGGTCTATGGCTACACCTTC,CASSEARQGVYGYTF
-,TRBV27,TRBJ2-7,TRBD1,TGTGCCAGCAGTCGGAGGGACAGGGGCCACGAGCAGTACTTC,CASSRRDRGHEQYF
-,TRBV12-3/TRBV12-4,TRBJ2-7,-,TGTGCCAGCAGTTTGGTCAGGGAAGGCGAGCAGTACTTC,CASSLVREGEQYF
-,TRBV7-2,TRBJ1-2,TRBD1,TGTGCCAGCACTCATAGCGGGACAGGGACGTTGTACTATGGCTACACCTTC,CASTHSGTGTLYYGYTF
-,TRBV6-5,TRBJ2-1,-,TGTGCCAGCAGTTACTCTCCCGGGAGCTCCTACAATGAGCAGTTCTTC,CASSYSPGSSYNEQFF
-,TRBV19,TRBJ2-7,TRBD1,TGTGCCAGTAGTCTCCCTGGGACAGCCCGTGACGAGCAGTACTTC,CASSLPGTARDEQYF
-,TRBV12-3/TRBV12-4,TRBJ2-7,-,TGTGCCAGCATGGCCAGGGACTACGAGCAGTACTTC,CASMARDYEQYF
-,TRBV7-2,TRBJ1-6,TRBD1,TGTGCCAGCAGCGGCCGGGACAGGGTCAATTCACCCCTCCACTTT,CASSGRDRVNSPLHF
once,TRBV27,TRBJ2-1,-,TGTGCCAGCAGTTTTTCGGGAACCTACAATGAGCAGTTCTTC,CASSFSGTYNEQFF
-,TRBV29-1,TRBJ2-5,TRBD2,TGCAGCGTTGAGAGGGGTCTAGCGGGAGAGACCCAGTACTTC,CSVERGLAGETQYF
once,TRBV28,TRBJ1-3,-,TGTGCCAGCAGTTTTCTGGGGCCCTCCTCTGGAAACACCATATATTTT,CASSFLGPSSGNTIYF
-,TRBV5-6,TRBJ2-2,-,TGTGCCAGCAGCTGGCTAGGCCCGAGGAGCACCGGGGAGCTGTTTTTT,CASSWLGPRSTGELFF
-,TRBV5-1,TRBJ1-3,-,TGCGCCAGCAGCGCTACAACGCAGGGGTCCGGAAACACCATATATTTT,CASSATTQGSGNTIYF
-,TRBV21-1,TRBJ1-2,-,TGTGCCAGCAGCCCACGAGGAGGTCCGGCTAACTATGGCTACACCTTC,CASSPRGGPANYGYTF
-,TRBV19,TRBJ2-1,TRBD2,TGTGCCAGTAGTATAGGGGGCGGCGGGAGGGCAGGACGTAATGAGCAGTTCTTC,CASSIGGGGRAGRNEQFF
once,TRBV14,TRBJ2-1,-,TGTGCCAGCAGCCAGGACAGTTTCCGTGAGCAGTTCTTC,CASSQDSFREQFF
-,TRBV3-1/TRBV3-2,TRBJ2-4,-,TGTGCCAGCAGCCCCACCTGGGCGAGGGGGAACATTCAGTACTTC,CASSPTWARGNIQYF
-,TRBV7-8,TRBJ2-1,TRBD2,TGTGCCAGCAGCCCGGCTAGCGGTTCTCACAATGAGCAGTTCTTC,CASSPASGSHNEQFF
-,TRBV28,TRBJ2-1,TRBD2,TGTGCCAGCAGCCGTCTAGCGGACATTTACAATGAGCAGTTCTTC,CASSRLADIYNEQFF
-,TRBV5-5,TRBJ1-5,-,TGTGCCAGCAGCTTTGACAGGCGGAATCAGCCCCAGCATTTT,CASSFDRRNQPQHF
few,TRBV12-3/TRBV12-4,TRBJ1-2,-,TGTGCCAGCAGTTTAGCAGGGACAGGCTACACCTTC,CASSLAGTGYTF
-,TRBV7-9,TRBJ2-1,TRBD1,TGTGCCAGCAGCTCGGGACAGTCCTACAATGAGCAGTTCTTC,CASSSGQSYNEQFF
-,TRBV6-1,TRBJ2-7,TRBD2,TGTGCCAGCAGTGTGGAGCGGGGGGGCCTGGGCTACGAGCAGTACTTC,CASSVERGGLGYEQYF
-,TRBV11-2,TRBJ2-3,TRBD1,TGTGCCAGCAGTGGACAGGCGGTTTTCACAGATACGCAGTATTTT,CASSGQAVFTDTQYF
-,TRBV14,TRBJ1-2,-,TGTGCCAGCAGCCTAAGGGCAGGGATGAGGAATGGCTACACCTTC,CASSLRAGMRNGYTF
few,TRBV11-2,TRBJ1-2,-,TGTGCCAGCAGCTTAGGAGGGTACTATGGCTACACCTTC,CASSLGGYYGYTF
few,TRBV19,TRBJ2-1,TRBD2,TGTGCCACCCTCGTAGCGGGGGGACCCTACAATGAGCAGTTCTTC,CATLVAGGPYNEQFF
-,TRBV5-1,TRBJ1-1,-,TGCGCCAGCAGCTCCCGATTTGGGCCAGGTATTGAAGCTTTCTTT,CASSSRFGPGIEAFF
-,TRBV28,TRBJ1-5,-,TGTGCCAGCAGTTTTCATGTGGCAGGGAATCAGCCCCAGCATTTT,CASSFHVAGNQPQHF
-,TRBV12-3/TRBV12-4,TRBJ1-2,-,TGTGCCAGCAGTTACGGACAGCCATATGGCTACACCTTC,CASSYGQPYGYTF
-,TRBV28,TRBJ1-4,-,TGTGCCAGCAGTCAAGTCGGGTCACGGTTTTTT,CASSQVGSRFF
-,TRBV19,TRBJ2-2,TRBD2,TGTGCCACTAAACACGGGGCCCTAGCGGGGCCCACCGGGGAGCTGTTTTTT,CATKHGALAGPTGELFF
-,TRBV3-1/TRBV3-2,TRBJ1-1,-,TGTGCCAGCAGCCAAGGCCAGGTTAACACTGAAGCTTTCTTT,CASSQGQVNTEAFF